This T cell receptor beta chain was retrieved from a study of T cell repertoires in cytomegalovirus infection. Study at large: Both recently identified HLA-C-restricted and well-studied HLA-B-restricted CMV epitopes were used in the study. The public TCR beta signatures pointed to both CMV infection and matching HLA type. Study results and caveats: The ex vivo response was dominated by HLA-C-restricted CMV-specific TCR beta clonotypes. Cumulative frequency (of public TCR beta family members) identified carriers of CMV plus the relevant HLA.

TCRdb reprocessed the reads via MiXCR and lists one record per CDR3 protein. The sample lists some 800,000 distinct CDR3 sequences, approximately 32% occurring once. As to this clonotype: What it binds is not known.

This CDR3 is built from 11 residues. Trimming took off 10 bases at V and 5 bases at J, with 11 bases between the two ends. Per germline, CDR1 SNHLY and CDR2 FYNNEI. The clonotype was recovered from a human donor in good health (CMV status not recorded). Some clones in this sample may be carry-over from other donors' samples. Sequences were derived from cultured CD8+ T cells from PBMCs, sampled from culture after CMV antigen stimulation. The gene calls are TRBV2 and TRBJ1-2; a weak D match, TRBD1 (5 bases). The CDR3 DNA sequence: TGTGCCAACCTGGGGGGGTATGGCTACACCTTC. It codes for CANLGGYGYTF.